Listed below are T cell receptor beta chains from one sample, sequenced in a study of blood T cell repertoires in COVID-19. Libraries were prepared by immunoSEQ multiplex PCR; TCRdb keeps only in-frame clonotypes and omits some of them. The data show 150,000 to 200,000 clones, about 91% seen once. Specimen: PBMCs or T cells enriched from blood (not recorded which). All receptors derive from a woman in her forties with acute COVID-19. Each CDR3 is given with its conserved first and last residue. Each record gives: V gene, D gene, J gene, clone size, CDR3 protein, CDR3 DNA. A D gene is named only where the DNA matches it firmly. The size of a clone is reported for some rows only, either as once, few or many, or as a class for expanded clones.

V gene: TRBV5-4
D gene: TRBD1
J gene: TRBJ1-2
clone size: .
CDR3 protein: CASSWDRVHGYTF
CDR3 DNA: TGTGCCAGCAGCTGGGACAGGGTCCATGGCTACACCTTC

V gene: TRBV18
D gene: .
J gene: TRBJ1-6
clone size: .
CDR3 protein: CASSRHSPGSSYNSPLHF
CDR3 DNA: TGTGCCAGCTCACGCCATTCGCCTGGGAGCTCCTATAATTCACCCCTCCACTTT

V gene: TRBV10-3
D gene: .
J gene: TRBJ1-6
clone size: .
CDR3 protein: CAISESSPTGALHF
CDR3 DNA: TGTGCCATCAGTGAGTCGTCGCCCACCGGGGCCCTCCACTTT

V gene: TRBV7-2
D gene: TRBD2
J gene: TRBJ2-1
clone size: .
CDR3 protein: CASSWGGGYYNEQFF
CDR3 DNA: TGTGCCAGCAGCTGGGGCGGGGGGTACTACAATGAGCAGTTCTTC

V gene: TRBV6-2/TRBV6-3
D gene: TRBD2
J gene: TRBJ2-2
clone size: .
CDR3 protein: CASSYERERNTGELFF
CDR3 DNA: TGTGCCAGCAGTTACGAGCGGGAGAGGAACACCGGGGAGCTGTTTTTT

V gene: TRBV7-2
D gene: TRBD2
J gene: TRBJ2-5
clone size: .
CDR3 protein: CASSFGILAGGGQETQYF
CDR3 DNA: TGTGCCAGCAGCTTCGGTATACTAGCGGGAGGCGGCCAAGAGACCCAGTACTTC

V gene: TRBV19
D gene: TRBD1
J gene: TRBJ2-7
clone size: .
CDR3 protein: CASSIGGPGGQGAYEQYF
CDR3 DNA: TGTGCCAGTAGTATAGGTGGCCCCGGAGGACAGGGGGCCTACGAGCAGTACTTC

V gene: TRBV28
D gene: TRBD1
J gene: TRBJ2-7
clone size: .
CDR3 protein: CASSPPGQGAYEQYF
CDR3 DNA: TGTGCCAGCAGCCCCCCGGGACAGGGGGCCTACGAGCAGTACTTC

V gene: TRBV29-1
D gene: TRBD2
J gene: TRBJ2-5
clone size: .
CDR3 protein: CSGLAGEETQYF
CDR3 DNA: TGCAGCGGGCTAGCGGGAGAAGAGACCCAGTACTTC

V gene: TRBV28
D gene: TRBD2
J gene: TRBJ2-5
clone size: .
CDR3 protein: CASSFGGRDQETQYF
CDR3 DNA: TGTGCCAGCAGTTTCGGCGGGAGGGATCAAGAGACCCAGTACTTC

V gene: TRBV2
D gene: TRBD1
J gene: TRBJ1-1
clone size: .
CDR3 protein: CASRVDRDTEAFF
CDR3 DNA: TGTGCCAGCAGGGTAGACAGGGACACTGAAGCTTTCTTT

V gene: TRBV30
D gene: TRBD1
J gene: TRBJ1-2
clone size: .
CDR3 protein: CAWSETGGVYGYTF
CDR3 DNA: TGTGCCTGGAGTGAGACAGGGGGCGTTTATGGCTACACCTTC

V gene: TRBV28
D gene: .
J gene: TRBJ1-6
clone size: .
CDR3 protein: CASSRTAKNSPLHF
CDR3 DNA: TGTGCCAGCAGTAGGACTGCAAAGAATTCACCCCTCCACTTT

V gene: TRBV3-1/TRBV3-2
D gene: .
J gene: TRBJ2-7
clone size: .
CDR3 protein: CASSQGGLHGGYEQYF
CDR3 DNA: TGTGCCAGCAGCCAAGGGGGACTCCATGGAGGCTACGAGCAGTACTTC

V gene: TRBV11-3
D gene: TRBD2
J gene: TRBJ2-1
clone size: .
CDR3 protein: CASSLGVAGVSGNNEQFF
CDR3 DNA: TGTGCCAGCAGCTTAGGGGTAGCGGGAGTCAGTGGTAACAATGAGCAGTTCTTC

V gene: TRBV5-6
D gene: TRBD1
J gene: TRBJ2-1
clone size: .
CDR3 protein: CASSLTGGNEQFF
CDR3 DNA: TGTGCCAGCAGCTTAACAGGGGGCAATGAGCAGTTCTTC

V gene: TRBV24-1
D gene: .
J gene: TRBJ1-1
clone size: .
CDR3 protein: CATSDETTESMNTEAFF
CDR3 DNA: TGTGCCACCAGTGACGAAACGACAGAGTCCATGAACACTGAAGCTTTCTTT

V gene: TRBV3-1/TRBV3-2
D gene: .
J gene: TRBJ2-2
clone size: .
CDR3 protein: CASSHRRQGGTGELFF
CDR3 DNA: TGTGCCAGCAGCCATCGACGACAGGGAGGCACCGGGGAGCTGTTTTTT

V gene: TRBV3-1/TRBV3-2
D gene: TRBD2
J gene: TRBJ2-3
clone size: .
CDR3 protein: CASSQDRLAGVPDTQYF
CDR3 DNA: TGTGCCAGCAGCCAAGACAGACTAGCGGGGGTCCCAGATACGCAGTATTTT

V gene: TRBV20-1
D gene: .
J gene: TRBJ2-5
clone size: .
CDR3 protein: CSGGIHGTQYF
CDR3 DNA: TGCAGTGGCGGGATTCACGGGACCCAGTACTTC

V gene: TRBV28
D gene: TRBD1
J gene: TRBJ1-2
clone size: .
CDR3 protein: CASSSGQPSFYGYTF
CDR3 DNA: TGTGCCAGCAGCTCGGGACAGCCTAGTTTTTATGGCTACACCTTC

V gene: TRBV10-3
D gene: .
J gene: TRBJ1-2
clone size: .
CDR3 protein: CAISSDRELWDGYTF
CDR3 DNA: TGTGCCATCAGTTCAGACAGAGAACTCTGGGATGGCTACACCTTC

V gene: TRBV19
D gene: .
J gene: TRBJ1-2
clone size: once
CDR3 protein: CASSIGQERGYTF
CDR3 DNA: TGTGCCAGTAGTATAGGCCAAGAACGGGGCTACACCTTC

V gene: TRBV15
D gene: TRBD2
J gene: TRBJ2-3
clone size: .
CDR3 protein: CATSRSGTSGTDTQYF
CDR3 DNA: TGTGCCACCAGCAGGTCCGGGACTAGCGGCACAGATACGCAGTATTTT

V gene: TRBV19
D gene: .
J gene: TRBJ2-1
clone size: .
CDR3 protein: CASSIEAERDNEQFF
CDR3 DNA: TGTGCCAGTAGTATAGAGGCCGAGCGGGACAATGAGCAGTTCTTC

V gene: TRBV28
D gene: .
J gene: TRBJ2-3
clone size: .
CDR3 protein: CASSTPGQPTDTQYF
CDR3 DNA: TGTGCCAGCAGTACTCCCGGACAGCCCACAGATACGCAGTATTTT

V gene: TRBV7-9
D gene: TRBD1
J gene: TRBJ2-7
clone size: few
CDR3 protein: CASSLAGGSYEQYF
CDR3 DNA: TGTGCCAGCAGCTTGGCAGGGGGATCCTACGAGCAGTACTTC

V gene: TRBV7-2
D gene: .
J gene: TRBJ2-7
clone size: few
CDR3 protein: CASSSSSVRGGDYEQYF
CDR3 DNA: TGTGCCAGCAGCTCCTCGTCAGTGCGGGGCGGGGACTACGAGCAGTACTTC

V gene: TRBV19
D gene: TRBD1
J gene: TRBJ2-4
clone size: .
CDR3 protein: CASSISSRTGLAKNIQYF
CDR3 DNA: TGTGCCAGTAGTATTTCCAGCAGGACAGGCCTAGCCAAAAACATTCAGTACTTC

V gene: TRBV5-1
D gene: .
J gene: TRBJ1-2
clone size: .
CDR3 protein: CASSSGTWPYGYTF
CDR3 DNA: TGCGCCAGCAGCTCCGGGACATGGCCCTATGGCTACACCTTC

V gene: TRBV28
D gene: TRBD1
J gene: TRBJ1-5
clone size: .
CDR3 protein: CASRNRGTSNQPQHF
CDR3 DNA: TGTGCCAGCAGAAACAGGGGGACGAGCAATCAGCCCCAGCATTTT

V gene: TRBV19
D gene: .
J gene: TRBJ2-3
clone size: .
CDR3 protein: CASRGRATDTQYF
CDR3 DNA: TGTGCCAGTAGGGGCAGGGCTACAGATACGCAGTATTTT

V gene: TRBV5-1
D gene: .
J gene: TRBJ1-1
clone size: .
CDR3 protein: CASSPRGGGKGTEAFF
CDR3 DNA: TGCGCCAGCAGCCCCCGTGGGGGGGGCAAAGGCACTGAAGCTTTCTTT

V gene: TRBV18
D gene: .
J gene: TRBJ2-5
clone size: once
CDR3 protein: CASSPGQGETQYF
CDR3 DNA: TGTGCCAGCTCACCAGGCCAGGGGGAGACCCAGTACTTC